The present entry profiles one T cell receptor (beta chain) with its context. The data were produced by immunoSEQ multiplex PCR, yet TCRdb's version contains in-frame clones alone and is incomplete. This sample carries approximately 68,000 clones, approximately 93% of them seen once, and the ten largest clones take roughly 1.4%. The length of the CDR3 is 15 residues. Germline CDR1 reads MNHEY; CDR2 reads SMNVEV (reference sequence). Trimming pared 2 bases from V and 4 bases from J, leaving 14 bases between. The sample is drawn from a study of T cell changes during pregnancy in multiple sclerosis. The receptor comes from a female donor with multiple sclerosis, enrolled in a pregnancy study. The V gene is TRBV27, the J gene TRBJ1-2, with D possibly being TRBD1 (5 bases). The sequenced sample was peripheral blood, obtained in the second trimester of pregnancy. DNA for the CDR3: TGTGCCAGCAGTTTAGAGTACACAGGAACCTATGGCTACACCTTC. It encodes CASSLEYTGTYGYTF.